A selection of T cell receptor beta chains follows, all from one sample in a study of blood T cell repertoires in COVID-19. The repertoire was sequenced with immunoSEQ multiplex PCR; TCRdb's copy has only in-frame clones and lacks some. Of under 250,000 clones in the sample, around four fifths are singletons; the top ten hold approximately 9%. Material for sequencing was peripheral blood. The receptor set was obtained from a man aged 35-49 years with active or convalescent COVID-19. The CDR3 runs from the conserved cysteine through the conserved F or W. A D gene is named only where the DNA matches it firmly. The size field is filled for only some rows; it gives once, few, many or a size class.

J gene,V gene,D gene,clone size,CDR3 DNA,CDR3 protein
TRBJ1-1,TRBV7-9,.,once,TGTGCCAGCAGCCGAGACAGCTTCATGAACACTGAAGCTTTCTTT,CASSRDSFMNTEAFF
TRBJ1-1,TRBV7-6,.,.,TGTGCCAGCAGCACCCGTCCGGGGGAGAACACTGAAGCTTTCTTT,CASSTRPGENTEAFF
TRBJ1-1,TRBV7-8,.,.,TGTGCCAGCAGCCCCTACGAGACAGTGAACACTGAAGCTTTCTTT,CASSPYETVNTEAFF
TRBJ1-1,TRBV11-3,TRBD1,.,TGTGCCAGCAGCTTAATATTTGCGGAACAGGGGAGCGGAGACACTGAAGCTTTCTTT,CASSLIFAEQGSGDTEAFF
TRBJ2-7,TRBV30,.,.,TGTGCCTGGAGCGGGGGGCCTCGAGAGCAGTACTTC,CAWSGGPREQYF
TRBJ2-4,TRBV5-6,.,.,TGTGCCAGCACCCTACAGGGAGACATTCAGTACTTC,CASTLQGDIQYF
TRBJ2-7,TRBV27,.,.,TGTGCCAGCAGCCCAAGGGGGGTGGCGGGGGCCTCCTACGAGCAGTACTTC,CASSPRGVAGASYEQYF
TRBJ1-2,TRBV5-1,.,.,TGCGCCAGCAGCCCGGCGGGTCACTATGGCTACACCTTC,CASSPAGHYGYTF
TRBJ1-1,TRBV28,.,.,TGTGCCAGCAGTTTATTCTCGGAGCCTTTCGCGGGCAACTTT,CASSLFSEPFAGNF
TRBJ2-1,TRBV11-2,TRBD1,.,TGTGCCAGCAGGCCGGACAGGGGCCACAATGAGCAGTTCTTC,CASRPDRGHNEQFF
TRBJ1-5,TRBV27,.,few,TGTGCCAGCAGTTTGGGCGTCAGCCAGCCCCAGCATTTT,CASSLGVSQPQHF
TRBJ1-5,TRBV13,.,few,TGTGCCAGGAAGAGACTGTTTGGGAATCAGCCCCAGCATTTT,CARKRLFGNQPQHF
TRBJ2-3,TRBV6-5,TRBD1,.,TGTGCCAGCAGTTTTATGACAGGGGAGACAGATACGCAGTATTTT,CASSFMTGETDTQYF
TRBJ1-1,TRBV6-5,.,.,TGTGCCAGCAGTTCCGGGAGTTCTCTTGAAGCTTTCTTT,CASSSGSSLEAFF
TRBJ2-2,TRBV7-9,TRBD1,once,TGTGCCAGCAGCTTGGGACAGGGGGCCTCCGGGGAGCTGTTTTTT,CASSLGQGASGELFF
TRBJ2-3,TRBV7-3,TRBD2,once,TGTGCCAGCAGCTTATGGGGGGGAATGAGAGTGGATACGCAGTATTTT,CASSLWGGMRVDTQYF
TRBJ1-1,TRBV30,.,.,TGTGCCTGGAGTTCAACCCGAACAGCTGAAGCTTTCTTT,CAWSSTRTAEAFF